This is a list of T cell receptor beta chains from one sample in a study of response to subunit inactivated influenza vaccine. MiXCR was run by TCRdb on the RT-PCR reads, yielding one entry per CDR3 protein. The repertoire holds about 500,000 distinct CDR3 sequences, with 7.2% as singletons. The starting material was PBMCs from blood, obtained around 25 months after vaccination. These TCRs come from a man in his fifties or sixties who received an inactivated influenza vaccine. Each CDR3 is given with its conserved first and last residue. D genes are given only for firm matches. Only part of the rows carry a size: once, few, many, or a class if the clone is expanded.

abundance: many; v_gene: TRBV5-1; d_gene: -; j_gene: TRBJ2-6; CDR3nt: TGCGCCAGCAGTGAAGGGTACTCTGGGGCCAACGTCCTGACTTTC; CDR3aa: CASSEGYSGANVLTF
abundance: few; v_gene: TRBV10-1; d_gene: TRBD1; j_gene: TRBJ2-7; CDR3nt: TGCGCCAGCAGTGCCCCGGGACAGGGAGCCTACGAGCAGTACTTC; CDR3aa: CASSAPGQGAYEQYF
abundance: -; v_gene: TRBV20-1; d_gene: -; j_gene: TRBJ2-1; CDR3nt: TGCAGTGCCCCCCCCGACGGATACAATGAGCAGTTCTTC; CDR3aa: CSAPPDGYNEQFF
abundance: -; v_gene: TRBV20-1; d_gene: -; j_gene: TRBJ2-1; CDR3nt: TGCAGTGCTCGAACGGATTCCTACAATGAGCAGTTCTTC; CDR3aa: CSARTDSYNEQFF
abundance: few; v_gene: TRBV5-1; d_gene: -; j_gene: TRBJ2-3; CDR3nt: TGCGCCAGCAGCCTCCAGGGTTTTGGTAACACAGATACGCAGTATTTT; CDR3aa: CASSLQGFGNTDTQYF
abundance: many; v_gene: TRBV27; d_gene: TRBD1; j_gene: TRBJ2-5; CDR3nt: TGTGCCAGCAGTTCGGGACAGGGACGGGAGGAGACCCAGTACTTC; CDR3aa: CASSSGQGREETQYF
abundance: -; v_gene: TRBV5-1; d_gene: TRBD1; j_gene: TRBJ2-5; CDR3nt: TGCGCCAGCAGCTTGGAAGGGACAGGGGAAGAGACCCAGTACTTC; CDR3aa: CASSLEGTGEETQYF
abundance: few; v_gene: TRBV5-1; d_gene: -; j_gene: TRBJ2-1; CDR3nt: TGCGCCAGCAGCTTGATAGCGGACAATGAGCAGTTCTTC; CDR3aa: CASSLIADNEQFF
abundance: many; v_gene: TRBV6-1; d_gene: TRBD1; j_gene: TRBJ1-1; CDR3nt: TGTGCCAGCCTGGGACAGGGGTTCCCTGAAGCTTTCTTT; CDR3aa: CASLGQGFPEAFF
abundance: -; v_gene: TRBV7-2; d_gene: TRBD1; j_gene: TRBJ1-2; CDR3nt: TGTGCCAGCAGCCGACAGGGAGGGGAGAACTATGGCTACACCTTC; CDR3aa: CASSRQGGENYGYTF
abundance: -; v_gene: TRBV7-3; d_gene: TRBD2; j_gene: TRBJ2-2; CDR3nt: TGTGCCAGCAGCTTATCCGGGAGGGCGGGGGAGCTGTTTTTT; CDR3aa: CASSLSGRAGELFF
abundance: many; v_gene: TRBV19; d_gene: TRBD1; j_gene: TRBJ2-1; CDR3nt: TGTGCCAGTAGTGGACAGGGGAGATCCTACAATGAGCAGTTCTTC; CDR3aa: CASSGQGRSYNEQFF
abundance: few; v_gene: TRBV28; d_gene: -; j_gene: TRBJ1-2; CDR3nt: TGTGCCAGCAGCTTGGGGACACCTACTAATGGCTACACCTTC; CDR3aa: CASSLGTPTNGYTF
abundance: few; v_gene: TRBV27; d_gene: -; j_gene: TRBJ2-7; CDR3nt: TGTGCCAGCAGTTTAAGATTAGGGGGCGAGCAGTACTTC; CDR3aa: CASSLRLGGEQYF
abundance: many; v_gene: TRBV12-3/TRBV12-4; d_gene: -; j_gene: TRBJ1-1; CDR3nt: TGTGCCAGCAGTATGATTGGGACTGAAGCTTTCTTT; CDR3aa: CASSMIGTEAFF
abundance: few; v_gene: TRBV20-1; d_gene: TRBD2; j_gene: TRBJ2-1; CDR3nt: TGCAGTGCTAGAGGGGGGACTAGCGGGTACAATGAGCAGTTCTTC; CDR3aa: CSARGGTSGYNEQFF
abundance: few; v_gene: TRBV2; d_gene: -; j_gene: TRBJ2-7; CDR3nt: TGTGCCAGCAGTGAGACTTTCAGGGGAGGCGAGCAGTACTTC; CDR3aa: CASSETFRGGEQYF
abundance: many; v_gene: TRBV10-3; d_gene: -; j_gene: TRBJ2-5; CDR3nt: TGTGCCATCAGTGTGGGCAGGGGACGCAACCAAGAGACCCAGTACTTC; CDR3aa: CAISVGRGRNQETQYF
abundance: many; v_gene: TRBV11-2; d_gene: -; j_gene: TRBJ2-5; CDR3nt: TGTGCCAGCAGCCCCACAGGGAGTTTTGGGGAGACCCAGTACTTC; CDR3aa: CASSPTGSFGETQYF
abundance: many; v_gene: TRBV5-1; d_gene: TRBD2; j_gene: TRBJ2-3; CDR3nt: TGCGCCAGCAGCCCACGGACTAGCGGGGTCACAGATACGCAGTATTTT; CDR3aa: CASSPRTSGVTDTQYF
abundance: few; v_gene: TRBV10-3; d_gene: TRBD1; j_gene: TRBJ1-6; CDR3nt: TGTGCCATCAGCCCGGGACAGGGAGGTTCACCCCTCCACTTT; CDR3aa: CAISPGQGGSPLHF
abundance: -; v_gene: TRBV28; d_gene: -; j_gene: TRBJ2-2; CDR3nt: TGTGCCAGCAGTTTACTCCCGACCACCGGGGAGCTGTTTTTT; CDR3aa: CASSLLPTTGELFF
abundance: -; v_gene: TRBV4-2; d_gene: -; j_gene: TRBJ1-2; CDR3nt: TGTGCCAGCAGCCAACTGGACAGCATACATGGCTACACCTTC; CDR3aa: CASSQLDSIHGYTF
abundance: few; v_gene: TRBV2; d_gene: TRBD2; j_gene: TRBJ2-1; CDR3nt: TGTACCAGCAGTCCACGTAGGACTAGCGGGGGCCGGTACAATGAGCAGTTCTTC; CDR3aa: CTSSPRRTSGGRYNEQFF
abundance: few; v_gene: TRBV7-9; d_gene: -; j_gene: TRBJ1-4; CDR3nt: TGTGCCAGCAGCTTAACACAGACTAATGAAAAACTGTTTTTT; CDR3aa: CASSLTQTNEKLFF
abundance: many; v_gene: TRBV20-1; d_gene: -; j_gene: TRBJ1-5; CDR3nt: TGCAGTGCTTGGCAGTTTAGTGGCAATCAGCCCCAGCATTTT; CDR3aa: CSAWQFSGNQPQHF
abundance: many; v_gene: TRBV3-1; d_gene: TRBD2; j_gene: TRBJ2-5; CDR3nt: TGTGCCAGCAGCCAAGATTCCGGACTAGCGGGAGGGACCCAGTACTTC; CDR3aa: CASSQDSGLAGGTQYF
abundance: many; v_gene: TRBV20-1; d_gene: -; j_gene: TRBJ2-1; CDR3nt: TGCAGTGCTAGAGACCAGGGGCCCGTAGGGGATGAGCAGTTCTTC; CDR3aa: CSARDQGPVGDEQFF
abundance: few; v_gene: TRBV12-3/TRBV12-4; d_gene: -; j_gene: TRBJ1-5; CDR3nt: TGTGCCAGCAGTTTAATGGGGCAGGGGCATCAGCCCCAGCATTTT; CDR3aa: CASSLMGQGHQPQHF
abundance: few; v_gene: TRBV12-3/TRBV12-4; d_gene: -; j_gene: TRBJ1-4; CDR3nt: TGTGCCAGCAGTTTAACCTCACCAGGCGAAAAACTGTTTTTT; CDR3aa: CASSLTSPGEKLFF
abundance: many; v_gene: TRBV7-6; d_gene: -; j_gene: TRBJ2-5; CDR3nt: TGTGCCAGCAGCTTAGCGCCGGGGGTGGGGGAGACCCAGTACTTC; CDR3aa: CASSLAPGVGETQYF